A selection of T cell receptor beta chains follows, all from one sample in a study of blood T cell repertoires in COVID-19. This table comes from immunoSEQ multiplex PCR, and its TCRdb copy is limited to in-frame clones, with some not included. The sample lists under 450,000 clones, over 75% occurring once. Sequencing was carried out using peripheral blood. The receptors stem from a middle-aged woman with COVID-19, enrolled during active disease. Both conserved end residues are trimmed from each CDR3.

>TRBJ1-1|TRBV5-4
ASSLRQGAGNTEAF
>TRBJ2-1|TRBV7-2
ASSLDGQGSF
>TRBJ2-3|TRBV4-2
ASSQDRLAGGYGDTQY
>TRBJ1-2|TRBV7-9
ASSSGTGGMSGYT
>TRBJ2-2|TRBV7-7
ASSPTGQANTGELF
>TRBJ2-5|TRBV6-5
ASSYGTSLQETQY
>TRBJ2-7|TRBV2
ASLSAGETYEQY
>TRBJ1-1|TRBV7-2
ASSFRANTEAF
>TRBJ2-7|TRBV11-2
ASSLIQGEYEQY
>TRBJ2-3|TRBV20-1
SASQGVTQY
>TRBJ2-7|TRBV7-2
ASSTDSPYEQY
>TRBJ1-1|TRBV7-9
ASSAGQGMNTEAF
>TRBJ1-1|TRBV10-3
AIRSSDRDGTEAF
>TRBJ1-1|TRBV16
ASSRFGGGNTEAF
>TRBJ1-4|TRBV2
ASSANRGLTNEKLF
>TRBJ2-6|TRBV11-2
ASSLGQRRNSGANVLT
>TRBJ2-7|TRBV30
AWSARQGTYYEQY
>TRBJ2-2|TRBV28
ASSLAGGMRTGELF
>TRBJ2-2|TRBV27
ASSLGQGRTGELF
>TRBJ2-6|TRBV14
ASSIRDRALSGANVLT
>TRBJ2-7|TRBV5-8
ASSTAGTGTSEQY
>TRBJ2-7|TRBV6-2/TRBV6-3
ASTYLPGRGDSYEQY
>TRBJ1-5|TRBV28
ASSLGYMMGQPQH
>TRBJ2-4|TRBV10-3
AISEGSTAKNIQY
>TRBJ2-1|TRBV28
ASSSMGSGRVDEQF
>TRBJ2-2|TRBV19
ASSIGGGRPPGELF
>TRBJ2-7|TRBV28
ASRQGFYEQY